What follows is one T cell receptor beta chain and its context. Original data processing: Amplified reference gene primers provided the basis for estimating nucleated cell counts. Sequencing used immunoSEQ multiplex PCR; TCRdb keeps in-frame clones, though not all of them. V, J and clone size are those of that table, while D and trimming were read from the DNA. This sample has more than 20,000 clones, with 75% to 90% found just once. The data stem from a study of blood T cell repertoires in COVID-19. For the study at large: From the United States, Italy and Spain came samples of acute and convalescent COVID-19.

V lost 1 base and J lost 6; bases outside the gene matches: 7. Germline V lookup: CDR1 SGHAT, CDR2 FQNNGV. The CDR3 has 16 amino acids. This clonotype was sampled from a human donor in a cohort sampled during active COVID-19. Sequencing was done on a sample of peripheral blood. V and J are TRBV11-2 and TRBJ2-7; 12 positions match TRBD2. The CDR3 DNA reads TGTGCCAGCAGCTTAGTGCTAGCGGGAGGGCCCATCGAGCAGTACTTC. It is translated as CASSLVLAGGPIEQYF.